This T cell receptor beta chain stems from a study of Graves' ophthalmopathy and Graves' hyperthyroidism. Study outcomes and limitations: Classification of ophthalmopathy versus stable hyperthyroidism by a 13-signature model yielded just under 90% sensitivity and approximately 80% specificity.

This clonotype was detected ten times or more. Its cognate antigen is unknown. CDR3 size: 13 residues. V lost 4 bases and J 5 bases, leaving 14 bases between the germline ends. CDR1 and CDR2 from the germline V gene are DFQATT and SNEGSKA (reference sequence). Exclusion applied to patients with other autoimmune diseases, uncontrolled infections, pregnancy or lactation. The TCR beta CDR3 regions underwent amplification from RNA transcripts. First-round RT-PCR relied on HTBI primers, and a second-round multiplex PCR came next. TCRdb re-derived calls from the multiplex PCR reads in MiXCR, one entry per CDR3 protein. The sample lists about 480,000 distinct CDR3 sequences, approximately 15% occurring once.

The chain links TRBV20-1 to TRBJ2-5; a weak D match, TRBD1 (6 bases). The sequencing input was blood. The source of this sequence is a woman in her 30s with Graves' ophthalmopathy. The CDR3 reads CSAIGTPLETQYF. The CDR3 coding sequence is TGCAGTGCTATCGGGACACCCCTGGAGACCCAGTACTTC.